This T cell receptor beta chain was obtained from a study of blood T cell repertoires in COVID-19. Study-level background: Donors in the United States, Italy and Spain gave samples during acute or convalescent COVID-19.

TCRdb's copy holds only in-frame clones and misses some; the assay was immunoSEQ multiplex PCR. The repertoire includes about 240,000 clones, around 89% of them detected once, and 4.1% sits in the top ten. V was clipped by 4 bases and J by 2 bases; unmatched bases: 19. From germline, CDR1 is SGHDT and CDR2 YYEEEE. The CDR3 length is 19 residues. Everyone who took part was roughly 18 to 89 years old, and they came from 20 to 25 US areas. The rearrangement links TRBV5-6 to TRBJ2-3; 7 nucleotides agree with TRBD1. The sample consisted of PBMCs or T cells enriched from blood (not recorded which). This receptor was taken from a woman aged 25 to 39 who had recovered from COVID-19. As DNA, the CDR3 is TGTGCCAGCAGCCGACTATTCAGATGGACAGGAAAGTTCACAGATACGCAGTATTTT. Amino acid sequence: CASSRLFRWTGKFTDTQYF.